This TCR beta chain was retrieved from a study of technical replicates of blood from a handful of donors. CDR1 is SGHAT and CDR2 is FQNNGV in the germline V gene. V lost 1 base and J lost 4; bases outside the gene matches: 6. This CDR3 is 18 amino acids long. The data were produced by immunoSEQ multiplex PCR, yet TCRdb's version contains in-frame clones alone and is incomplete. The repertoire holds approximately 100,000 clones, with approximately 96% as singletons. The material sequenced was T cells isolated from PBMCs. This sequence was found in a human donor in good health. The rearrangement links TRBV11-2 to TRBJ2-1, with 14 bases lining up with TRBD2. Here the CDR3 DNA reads TGTGCCAGCAGCTTAGGGGGGACTAGCGGGAGAGGGTACAATGAGCAGTTCTTC. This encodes CASSLGGTSGRGYNEQFF. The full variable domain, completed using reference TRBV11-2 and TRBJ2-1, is EAGVAQSPRYKIIEKRQSVAFWCNPISGHATLYWYQQILGQGPKLLIQFQNNGVVDDSQLPKDRFSAERLKGVDSTLKIQPAKLEDSAVYLCASSLGGTSGRGYNEQFFGPGTRLTVL.